These 12 T cell receptor beta chains came from one sample sequenced in a study of T cell changes during pregnancy in multiple sclerosis. Clones were read by immunoSEQ multiplex PCR, and TCRdb kept only the in-frame ones, dropping some. The data contain about 25,000 clones, roughly nine tenths of them singletons. The sequences come from CD8+ T cells from peripheral blood mononuclear cells, collected in the first trimester of pregnancy. Receptors originate from a female donor in good health, enrolled as a control in a pregnancy study.

The CDR3 reads CASSQRDQAQYF. The CDR3, as DNA: TGCGCCAGCAGCCAAAGAGATCAGGCCCAGTATTTT. The gene calls are TRBV4-1 and TRBJ2-3; D not resolved. The CDR3 extends over 12 amino acids. Between the trimmed V and J ends, which lost 2 bases and 12 bases, there was a span of 12 bases. The germline CDR1 and CDR2 sequences are MGHRA and YSYEKL.

The table lists this clone with a count of one. The chain carries TRBV7-2 and TRBJ2-1; 11 bases line up with TRBD2. CDR3 length: 15 amino acids. Looked up from germline, CDR1 is SGHTA and CDR2 is FQGNSA. The junction had 2 bases not matched to a gene; V was cut back by 4 bases and J by 3 bases. Written as DNA, the CDR3 is TGTGCCAGCAGCTCGGGACTAGCGGTCTACAATGAGCAGTTCTTC. Translation gives CASSSGLAVYNEQFF.

This chain uses TRBV7-3 with TRBJ2-1, with TRBD2 matching over 8 bases. The CDR3 runs to 16 residues. J was trimmed by 0 bases and V by 4 bases; bases with no gene match: 5. The germline V gene has CDR1 SGHTA and CDR2 FQGTGA. CDR3 amino acids: CASSYIAGSSYNEQFF. CDR3 nucleotide sequence: TGTGCCAGCAGCTACATAGCGGGGAGCTCCTACAATGAGCAGTTCTTC.

This clone turned up a few times. The V and J genes are TRBV6-1 and TRBJ1-5, with TRBD1 as a possible D gene (6 bases). The CDR3 covers 16 residues. V lost 2 bases and J lost 4, with 15 bases in between. Germline V gene lookup returns CDR1 MNHNS and CDR2 SASEGT. The CDR3 here is CASSEMVSGANQPQHF. CDR3 bases: TGTGCCAGCAGTGAAATGGTCTCAGGGGCTAATCAGCCCCAGCATTTT.

This clone showed up just a few times. This chain's CDR3 is CASSTSGTGLFGYTF. The CDR3 coding sequence is TGTGCCAGTAGTACCTCCGGGACAGGGTTGTTTGGCTACACCTTC. V gene TRBV19 combines with J gene TRBJ1-2; 9 bases match TRBD1. The junction had 10 bases not matched to a gene; V was cut back by 4 bases and J by 7 bases. CDR3 length: 15 amino acids. The germline CDR1 and CDR2 sequences are LNHDA and SQIVND (reference sequence).

This chain connects TRBV18 to TRBJ1-2; TRBD1 might be the D (6 bases). The germline gives CDR1 KGHSH, CDR2 LQKENI. This CDR3 region has 14 residues. V lost 0 bases and J lost 8, with 13 bases in between. CDR3 sequence: CASSPPGDIRGYTF. In DNA, the CDR3 is TGTGCCAGCTCACCACCTGGGGACATACGGGGCTACACCTTC.

This rearrangement joins TRBV19 to TRBJ2-7; D perhaps matches TRBD2 (6 bases). V lost 5 bases to trimming and J lost 5 bases, with 16 bases between them. CDR1 is LNHDA, CDR2 SQIVND, per germline (reference sequence). CDR3 length equals 14 residues. The chain's CDR3 is CASSSGLQIHEQYF. CDR3 in DNA: TGTGCCAGTAGTTCGGGACTCCAAATTCACGAGCAGTACTTC.

This sequence joins TRBV27 and TRBJ2-7, with D unclear. This CDR3 contains 12 residues. The V end was cut by 5 bases, the J end by 4 bases, with 9 bases between. Germline lookup yields CDR1 MNHEY and CDR2 SMNVEV (reference sequence). The CDR3 sequence: CASSQNLYEQYF. CDR3 nucleotides: TGTGCCAGCAGTCAAAACCTATACGAGCAGTACTTC.

This chain connects TRBV4-1 to TRBJ2-1; 9 bases line up with TRBD2. From germline, CDR1 is MGHRA and CDR2 YSYEKL. CDR3 length: 15 residues. V shed 2 bases and J 3 bases; nucleotides not matched to a gene: 2. CDR3 amino acids: CASSQKRGVYNEQFF. DNA for the CDR3: TGCGCCAGCAGCCAAAAGCGGGGGGTCTACAATGAGCAGTTCTTC.

The rearrangement links TRBV28 to TRBJ1-3; 9 positions agree with TRBD1. The CDR3 totals 17 residues. Germline V gene lookup returns CDR1 MDHEN and CDR2 SYDVKM. V was pared by 1 base and J by 4 bases, with 8 bases of the junction left unmatched. The CDR3, as DNA: TGTGCCAGCAGTTTATATTGGGACAGGGAGATGGGAAACACCATATATTTT. It is translated as CASSLYWDREMGNTIYF.

The chain couples TRBV27 to TRBJ2-1, with TRBD2 matching over 9 bases. With 3 bases clipped from V and 4 bases from J, the junction kept 7 bases outside the gene matches. CDR1 is MNHEY and CDR2 is SMNVEV in the germline V gene (reference sequence). This CDR3 has 16 residues. CDR3 nucleotides: TGTGCCAGCAGTTTTTTGAGGGGACTAGCTTACAATGAGCAGTTCTTC. This translates into CASSFLRGLAYNEQFF.

The gene calls are TRBV27 and TRBJ1-4; a weak D match, TRBD1 (5 bases). Trimming removed 7 bases at V and 11 bases at J, with 23 bases between. The CDR3 consists of 15 residues. CDR1 is MNHEY, CDR2 SMNVEV, per germline (reference sequence). This CDR3 reads CASTSRRQGREKLFF. The CDR3 DNA is TGTGCCAGCACCTCCCGTCGGCAGGGCAGAGAGAAACTGTTTTTT.